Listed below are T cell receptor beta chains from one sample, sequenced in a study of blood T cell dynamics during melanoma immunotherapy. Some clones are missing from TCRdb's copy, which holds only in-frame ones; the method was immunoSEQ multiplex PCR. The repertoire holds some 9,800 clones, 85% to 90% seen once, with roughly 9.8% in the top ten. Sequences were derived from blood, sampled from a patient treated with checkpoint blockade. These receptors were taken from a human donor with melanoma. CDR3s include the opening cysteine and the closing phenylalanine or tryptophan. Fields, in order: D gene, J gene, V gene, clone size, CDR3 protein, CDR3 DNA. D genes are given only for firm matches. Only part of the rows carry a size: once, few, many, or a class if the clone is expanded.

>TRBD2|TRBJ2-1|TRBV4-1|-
CASSQVASSGRYPEQFF
TGCGCCAGCAGCCAAGTAGCTTCTAGCGGGAGGTACCCTGAGCAGTTCTTC
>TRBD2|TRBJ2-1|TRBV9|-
CASSVEGTSAYNEQFF
TGTGCCAGCAGCGTAGAAGGGACTAGCGCTTACAATGAGCAGTTCTTC
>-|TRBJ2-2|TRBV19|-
CASSMLNRNTGELFF
TGTGCCAGTAGTATGCTAAACAGGAACACCGGAGAGCTGTTTTTT
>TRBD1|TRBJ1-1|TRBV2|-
CASFTGGGGTEAFF
TGTGCCAGCTTTACAGGGGGCGGCGGCACTGAAGCTTTCTTT
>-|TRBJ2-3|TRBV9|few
CASSAYGGGNSDTQYF
TGTGCCAGCAGCGCGTATGGTGGCGGGAATTCAGATACGCAGTATTTT
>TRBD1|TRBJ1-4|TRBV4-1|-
CASSQVMTGINEKLFF
TGCGCCAGCAGCCAAGTTATGACAGGGATTAACGAAAAACTGTTTTTT
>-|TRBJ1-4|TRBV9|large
CASSVGTGEKLFF
TGTGCCAGCAGCGTAGGGACGGGGGAAAAACTGTTTTTT
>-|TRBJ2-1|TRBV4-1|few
CASSLASDSPSYNEQFF
TGCGCCAGCAGCCTTGCTAGCGATTCCCCATCCTACAATGAGCAGTTCTTC
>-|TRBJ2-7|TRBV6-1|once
CASSGAGGSYEQYF
TGTGCCAGCAGTGGGGCAGGGGGGTCCTACGAGCAGTACTTC
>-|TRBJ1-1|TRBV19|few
CASSNLGAREAFF
TGTGCCAGTAGCAACCTGGGGGCAAGAGAAGCTTTCTTT
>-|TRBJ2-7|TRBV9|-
CASSPSPLDYEQYF
TGTGCCAGCAGCCCCTCCCCACTAGATTACGAGCAGTACTTC
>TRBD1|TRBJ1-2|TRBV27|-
CASTGDRASGYTF
TGTGCCAGCACCGGGGACAGGGCCAGCGGCTACACCTTC
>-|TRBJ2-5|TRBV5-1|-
CASSWMPGVGEETQYF
TGCGCCAGCAGCTGGATGCCGGGGGTAGGGGAAGAGACCCAGTACTTC
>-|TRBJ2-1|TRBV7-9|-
CASSWGDNEQFF
TGTGCCAGCAGCTGGGGGGACAATGAGCAGTTCTTC
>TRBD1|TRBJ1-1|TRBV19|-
CASSLTRQGGTEAFF
TGTGCCAGTAGTTTGACCCGACAGGGCGGCACTGAAGCTTTCTTT
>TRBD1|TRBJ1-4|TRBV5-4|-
CASSFENRGEKLFF
TGTGCCAGCAGCTTTGAGAACAGGGGGGAAAAACTGTTTTTT
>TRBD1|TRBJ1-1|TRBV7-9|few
CASRPTGVEAFF
TGTGCCAGCAGACCGACAGGGGTTGAAGCTTTCTTT
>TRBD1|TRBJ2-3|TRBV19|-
CASSLGQLFLDTQYF
TGTGCCAGTAGTTTGGGACAGCTTTTCTTGGATACGCAGTATTTT
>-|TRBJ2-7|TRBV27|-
CASGFSSYEQYF
TGTGCCAGCGGTTTCAGCTCCTACGAGCAGTACTTC
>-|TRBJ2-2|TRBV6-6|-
CASSGIGGESGELFF
TGTGCCAGCAGTGGAATCGGGGGCGAGTCCGGGGAGCTGTTTTTT
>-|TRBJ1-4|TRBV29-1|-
CSVKGPGFNEKLFF
TGCAGCGTCAAGGGTCCAGGCTTTAATGAAAAACTGTTTTTT
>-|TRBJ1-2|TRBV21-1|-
CAIEQGPSGGYTF
TGTGCCATCGAGCAGGGACCTTCGGGTGGCTACACCTTC
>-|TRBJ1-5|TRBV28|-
CASSSDTATNQPQHF
TGTGCCAGCAGCTCGGACACCGCGACCAATCAGCCCCAGCATTTT
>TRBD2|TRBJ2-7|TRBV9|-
CASSAGGLGREQYF
TGTGCCAGCAGCGCCGGAGGACTAGGTCGCGAGCAGTACTTC
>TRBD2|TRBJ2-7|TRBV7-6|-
CASSQTSGSYEQYF
TGTGCCAGCAGCCAGACTAGCGGTTCCTACGAGCAGTACTTC
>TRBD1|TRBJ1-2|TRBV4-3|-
CASSQDAGGYGYTF
TGCGCCAGCAGCCAAGATGCAGGGGGCTATGGCTACACCTTC
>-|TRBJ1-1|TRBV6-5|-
CASSLRAGNTEAFF
TGTGCCAGCAGTCTCAGGGCAGGTAACACTGAAGCTTTCTTT
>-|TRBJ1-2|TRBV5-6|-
CASSSYWGVGGYTF
TGTGCCAGCAGCTCATACTGGGGGGTTGGTGGCTACACCTTC
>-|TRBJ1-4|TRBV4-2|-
CASSQTGRDEKLFF
TGTGCCAGCAGCCAAACAGGAAGGGATGAAAAACTGTTTTTT
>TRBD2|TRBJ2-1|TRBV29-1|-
CSAASGRHEQFF
TGCAGCGCGGCTAGCGGGAGACATGAGCAGTTCTTC
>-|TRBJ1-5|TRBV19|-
CASSIRGERQPQHF
TGTGCCAGTAGTATAAGAGGGGAACGTCAGCCCCAGCATTTT
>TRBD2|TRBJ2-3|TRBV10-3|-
CAISERGGTDTQYF
TGTGCCATCAGTGAGCGGGGGGGCACAGATACGCAGTATTTT
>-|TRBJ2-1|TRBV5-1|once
CASISPRDPRGNEQFF
TGCGCCAGCATCAGCCCCCGGGACCCGCGGGGCAATGAGCAGTTCTTC
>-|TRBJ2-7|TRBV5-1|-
CASSFNSGLISLWYF
TGCGCCAGCAGCTTTAATTCGGGACTGATTTCTTTGTGGTACTTC
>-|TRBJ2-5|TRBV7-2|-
CASSSPPIGETQYF
TGTGCCAGCAGCTCCCCCCCGATTGGAGAGACCCAGTACTTC
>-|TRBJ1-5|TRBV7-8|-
CASSLARDRYQPQHF
TGTGCCAGCAGCTTAGCGCGGGACCGATATCAGCCCCAGCATTTT
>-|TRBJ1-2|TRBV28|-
CASSFPGGNYGYTF
TGTGCCAGCAGCTTCCCTGGGGGAAACTATGGCTACACCTTC
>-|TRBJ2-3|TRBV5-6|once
CASSLVGPSDTQYF
TGTGCCAGCAGCTTAGTGGGGCCGTCAGATACGCAGTATTTT
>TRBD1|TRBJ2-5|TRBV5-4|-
CASSPHDRGLEETQYF
TGTGCCAGCAGCCCCCACGACAGGGGACTTGAAGAGACCCAGTACTTC
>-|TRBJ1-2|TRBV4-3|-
CASSQDIASSGRGYTF
TGCGCCAGCAGCCAAGATATCGCGAGCAGCGGTCGTGGCTACACCTTC
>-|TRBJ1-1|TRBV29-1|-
CSAMTRNTEAFF
TGCAGCGCTATGACTAGGAATACTGAAGCTTTCTTT
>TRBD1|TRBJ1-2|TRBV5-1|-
CASSLAQGAGGYTF
TGCGCCAGCAGCTTGGCACAGGGGGCAGGGGGCTACACCTTC
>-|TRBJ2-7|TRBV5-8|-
CASSLGLGEQYF
TGTGCCAGCAGCTTGGGACTGGGGGAGCAGTACTTC
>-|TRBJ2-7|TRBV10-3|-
CATRAWQAYEQYF
TGTGCCACCAGGGCGTGGCAGGCGTACGAGCAGTACTTC
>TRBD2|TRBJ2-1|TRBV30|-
CACTSGESSYNEQFF
TGTGCCTGTACTAGCGGGGAGAGCTCCTACAATGAGCAGTTCTTC
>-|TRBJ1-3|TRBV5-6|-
CASSLDGRAGNTIYF
TGTGCCAGCAGCTTGGACGGCAGGGCTGGAAACACCATATATTTT
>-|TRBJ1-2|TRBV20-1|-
CSARDNYGYTF
TGCAGTGCTAGGGACAACTATGGCTACACCTTC
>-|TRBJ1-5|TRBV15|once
CATSRGGAGHLGNQPQHF
TGTGCCACCAGCAGAGGCGGGGCTGGGCATCTTGGCAATCAGCCCCAGCATTTT
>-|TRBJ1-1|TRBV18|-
CASSPGLNTEAFF
TGTGCCAGCTCACCAGGGCTGAACACTGAAGCTTTCTTT
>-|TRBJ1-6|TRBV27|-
CASSPLYSPLHF
TGTGCCAGCAGTCCGCTCTATTCACCCCTCCACTTT
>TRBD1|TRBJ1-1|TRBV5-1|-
CASSSGQPNTEAFF
TGCGCCAGCAGCTCGGGACAGCCGAACACTGAAGCTTTCTTT
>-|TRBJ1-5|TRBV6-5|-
CASSYPDRLGQPQHF
TGTGCCAGCAGTTACCCGGACAGACTCGGGCAGCCCCAGCATTTT
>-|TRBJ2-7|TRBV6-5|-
CASSYSSSSYEQYF
TGTGCCAGCAGTTACAGTTCAAGCTCCTACGAGCAGTACTTC
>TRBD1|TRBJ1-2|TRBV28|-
CASSPPGGYGYTF
TGTGCCAGCAGTCCTCCAGGGGGGTATGGCTACACCTTC
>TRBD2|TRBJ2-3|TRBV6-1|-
CASSEGTSGFYSTDTQYF
TGTGCCAGCAGTGAAGGGACTAGCGGATTCTATAGCACAGATACGCAGTATTTT